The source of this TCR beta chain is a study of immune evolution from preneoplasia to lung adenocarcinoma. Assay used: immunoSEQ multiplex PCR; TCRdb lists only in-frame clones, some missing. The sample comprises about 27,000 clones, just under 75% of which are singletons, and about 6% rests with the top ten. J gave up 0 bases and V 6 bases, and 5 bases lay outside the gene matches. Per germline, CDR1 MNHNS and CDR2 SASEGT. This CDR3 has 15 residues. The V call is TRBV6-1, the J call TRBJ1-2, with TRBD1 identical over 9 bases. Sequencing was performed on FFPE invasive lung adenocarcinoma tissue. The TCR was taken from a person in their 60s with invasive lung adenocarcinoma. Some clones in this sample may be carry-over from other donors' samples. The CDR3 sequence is CASSRDRDANYGYTF. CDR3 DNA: TGTGCCAGCAGCCGGGACAGGGACGCTAACTATGGCTACACCTTC.